The clone carrying this T cell receptor beta chain was recorded only once. Trimming at V came to 1 base and at J to 3 bases, leaving 7 bases not matched to a gene. CDR1 is SQVTM, CDR2 ANQGSEA, per germline. This CDR3 spans 17 amino acids. These data belong to a study of CD8 T cells in Susac syndrome. With random hexamers, 0.5 to 1 ug RNA was reverse transcribed. The CDR3 of TCR beta was amplified by immunoSEQ multiplex PCR across 54 Vbeta and 13 Jbeta. TCRdb processed the immunoSEQ multiplex PCR reads anew with MiXCR; each CDR3 protein has one entry. The table includes 150,000 to 180,000 distinct CDR3 sequences, roughly 96% detected once.

The sample consisted of CD8+ T cells from PBMCs. The clonotype comes from a human donor with multiple sclerosis. The chain carries TRBV29-1 and TRBJ2-1; TRBD2 matches 12 bases. This chain's CDR3 is CSVEGTSGASIYNEQFF. Written as DNA, the CDR3 is TGCAGCGTTGAAGGGACTAGCGGGGCTTCAATCTACAATGAGCAGTTCTTC.